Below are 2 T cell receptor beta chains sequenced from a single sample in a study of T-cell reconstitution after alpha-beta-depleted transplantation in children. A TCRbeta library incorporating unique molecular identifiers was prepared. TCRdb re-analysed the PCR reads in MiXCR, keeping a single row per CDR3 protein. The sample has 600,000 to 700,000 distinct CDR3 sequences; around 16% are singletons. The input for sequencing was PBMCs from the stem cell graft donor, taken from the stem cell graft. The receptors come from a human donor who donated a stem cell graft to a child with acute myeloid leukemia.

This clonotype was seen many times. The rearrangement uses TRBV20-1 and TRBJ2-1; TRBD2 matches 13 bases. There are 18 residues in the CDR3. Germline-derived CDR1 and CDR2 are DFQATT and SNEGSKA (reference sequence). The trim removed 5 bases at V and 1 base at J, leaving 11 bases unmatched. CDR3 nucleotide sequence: TGCAGTGCTTCGACTAGCGGGGGGCGAGGGGGATCCTACAATGAGCAGTTCTTC. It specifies CSASTSGGRGGSYNEQFF.

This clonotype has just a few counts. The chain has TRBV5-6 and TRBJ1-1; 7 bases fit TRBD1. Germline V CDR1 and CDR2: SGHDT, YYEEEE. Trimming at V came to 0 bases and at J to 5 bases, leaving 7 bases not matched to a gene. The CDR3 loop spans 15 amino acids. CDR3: CASSLDRGWSTEAFF. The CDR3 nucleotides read TGTGCCAGCAGCTTGGACAGGGGATGGAGTACTGAAGCTTTCTTT.